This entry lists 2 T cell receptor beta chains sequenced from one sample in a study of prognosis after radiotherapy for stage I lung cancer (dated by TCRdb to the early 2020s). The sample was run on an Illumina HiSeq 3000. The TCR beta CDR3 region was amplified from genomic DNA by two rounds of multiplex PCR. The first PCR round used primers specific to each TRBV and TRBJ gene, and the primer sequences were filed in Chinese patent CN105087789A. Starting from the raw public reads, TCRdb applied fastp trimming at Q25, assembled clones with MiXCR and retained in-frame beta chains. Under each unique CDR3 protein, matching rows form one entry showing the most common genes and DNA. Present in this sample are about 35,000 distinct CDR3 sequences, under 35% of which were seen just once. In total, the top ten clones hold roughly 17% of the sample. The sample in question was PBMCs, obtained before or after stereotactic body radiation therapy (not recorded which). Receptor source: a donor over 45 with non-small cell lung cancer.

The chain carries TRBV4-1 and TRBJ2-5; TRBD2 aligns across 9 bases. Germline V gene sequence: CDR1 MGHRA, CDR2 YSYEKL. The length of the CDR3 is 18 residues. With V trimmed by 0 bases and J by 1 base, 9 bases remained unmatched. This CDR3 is CASSQDGWVAGAQETQYF. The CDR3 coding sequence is TGCGCCAGCAGCCAAGATGGGTGGGTAGCGGGGGCCCAAGAGACCCAGTACTTC.

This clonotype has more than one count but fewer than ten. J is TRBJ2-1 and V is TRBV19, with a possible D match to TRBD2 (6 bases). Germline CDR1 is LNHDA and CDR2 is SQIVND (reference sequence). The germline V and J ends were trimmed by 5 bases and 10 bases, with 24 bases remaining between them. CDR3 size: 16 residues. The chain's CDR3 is CASSSNRGTPPQEQFF. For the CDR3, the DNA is TGTGCCAGTAGTTCGAATCGCGGGACTCCTCCCCAAGAGCAGTTCTTC. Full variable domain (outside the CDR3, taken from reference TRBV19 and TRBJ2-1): DGGITQSPKYLFRKEGQNVTLSCEQNLNHDAMYWYRQDPGQGLRLIYYSQIVNDFQKGDIAEGYSVSREKKESFPLTVTSAQKNPTAFYLCASSSNRGTPPQEQFFGPGTRLTVL.